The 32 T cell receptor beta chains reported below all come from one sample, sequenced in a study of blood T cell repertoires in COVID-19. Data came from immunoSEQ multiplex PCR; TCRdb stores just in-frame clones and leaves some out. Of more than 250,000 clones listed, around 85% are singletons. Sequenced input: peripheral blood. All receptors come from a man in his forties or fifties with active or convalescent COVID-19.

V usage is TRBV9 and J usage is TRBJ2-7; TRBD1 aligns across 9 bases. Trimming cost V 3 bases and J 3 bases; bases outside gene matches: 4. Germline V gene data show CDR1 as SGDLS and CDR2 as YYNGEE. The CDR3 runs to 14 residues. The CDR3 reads CASSDGTGYYEQYF. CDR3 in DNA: TGTGCCAGCAGCGATGGGACAGGGTACTACGAGCAGTACTTC.

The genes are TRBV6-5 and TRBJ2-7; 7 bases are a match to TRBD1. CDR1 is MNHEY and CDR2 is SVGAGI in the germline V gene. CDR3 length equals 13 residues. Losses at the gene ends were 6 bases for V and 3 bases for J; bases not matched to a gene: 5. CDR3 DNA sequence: TGTGCCAGCAGCCGACAGGGAAACTACGAGCAGTACTTC. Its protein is CASSRQGNYEQYF.

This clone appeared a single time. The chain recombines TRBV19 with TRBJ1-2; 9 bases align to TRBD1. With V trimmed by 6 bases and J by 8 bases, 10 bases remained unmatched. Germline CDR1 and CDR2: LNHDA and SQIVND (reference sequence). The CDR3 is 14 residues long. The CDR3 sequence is CASRAVGTGNGYTF. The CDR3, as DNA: TGTGCCAGTAGAGCGGTCGGGACAGGGAACGGCTACACCTTC.

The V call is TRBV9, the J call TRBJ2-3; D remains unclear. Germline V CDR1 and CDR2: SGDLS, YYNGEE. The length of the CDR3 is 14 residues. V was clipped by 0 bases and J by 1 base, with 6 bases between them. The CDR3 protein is CASSVGLGTDTQYF. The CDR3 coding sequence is TGTGCCAGCAGCGTAGGTCTAGGCACAGATACGCAGTATTTT. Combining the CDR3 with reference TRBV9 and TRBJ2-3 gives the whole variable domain DSGVTQTPKHLITATGQRVTLRCSPRSGDLSVYWYQQSLDQGLQFLIQYYNGEERAKGNILERFSAQQFPDLHSELNLSSLELGDSALYFCASSVGLGTDTQYFGPGTRLTVL.

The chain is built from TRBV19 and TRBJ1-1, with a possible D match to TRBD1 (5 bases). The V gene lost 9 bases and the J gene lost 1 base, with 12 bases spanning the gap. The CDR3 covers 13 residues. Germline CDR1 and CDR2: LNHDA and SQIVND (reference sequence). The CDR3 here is CASSQTENTEAFF. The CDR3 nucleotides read TGTGCCAGCTCACAGACAGAGAACACTGAAGCTTTCTTT.

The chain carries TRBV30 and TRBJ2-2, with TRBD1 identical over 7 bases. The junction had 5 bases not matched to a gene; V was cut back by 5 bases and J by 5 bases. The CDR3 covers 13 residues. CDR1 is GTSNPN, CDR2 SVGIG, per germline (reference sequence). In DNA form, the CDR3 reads TGTGCCTGGGAGACAGGGCTTACCGGGGAGCTGTTTTTT. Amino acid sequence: CAWETGLTGELFF.

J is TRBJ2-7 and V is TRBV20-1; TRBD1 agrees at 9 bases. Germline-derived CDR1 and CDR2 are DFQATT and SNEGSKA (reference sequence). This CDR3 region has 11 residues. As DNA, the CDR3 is TGCGGGGGACAGGGTCCCTACGAGCAGTACTTC. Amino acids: CGGQGPYEQYF.

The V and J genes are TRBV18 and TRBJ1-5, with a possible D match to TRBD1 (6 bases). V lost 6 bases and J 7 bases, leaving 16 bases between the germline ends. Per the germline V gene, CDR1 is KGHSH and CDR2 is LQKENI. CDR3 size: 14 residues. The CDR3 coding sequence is TGTGCCAGCTCCTCAGGGGCTGACGGCCAGCCCCAGCATTTT. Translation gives CASSSGADGQPQHF.

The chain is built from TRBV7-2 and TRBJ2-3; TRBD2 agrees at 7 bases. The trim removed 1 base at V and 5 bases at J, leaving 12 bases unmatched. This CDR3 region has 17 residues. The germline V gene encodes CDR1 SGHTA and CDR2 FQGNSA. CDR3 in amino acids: CASSLGSVGGPGDTQYF. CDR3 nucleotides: TGTGCCAGCAGCTTAGGGTCGGTGGGAGGGCCCGGAGATACGCAGTATTTT.

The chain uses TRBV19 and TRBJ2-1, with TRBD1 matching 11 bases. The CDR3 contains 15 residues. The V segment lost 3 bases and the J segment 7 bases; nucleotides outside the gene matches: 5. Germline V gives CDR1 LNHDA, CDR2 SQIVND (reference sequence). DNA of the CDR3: TGTGCCAGTAGTATCCCGGGACAGGGGGGTAATGAGCAGTTCTTC. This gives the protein CASSIPGQGGNEQFF.

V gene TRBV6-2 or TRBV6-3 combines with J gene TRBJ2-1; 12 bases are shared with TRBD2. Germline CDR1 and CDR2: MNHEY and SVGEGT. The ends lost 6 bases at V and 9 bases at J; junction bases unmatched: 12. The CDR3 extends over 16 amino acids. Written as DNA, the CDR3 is TGTGCCAGCAGCTTGCGACTAGCGGGAGAGTGGGGTGAGCAGTTCTTC. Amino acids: CASSLRLAGEWGEQFF.

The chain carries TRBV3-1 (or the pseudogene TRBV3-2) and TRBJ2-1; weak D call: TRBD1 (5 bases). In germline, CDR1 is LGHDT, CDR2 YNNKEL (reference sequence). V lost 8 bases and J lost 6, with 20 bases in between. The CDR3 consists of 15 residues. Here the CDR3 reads CASSPSLTESNEQFF. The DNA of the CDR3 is TGTGCCAGCTCCCCCTCCTTGACAGAGTCCAATGAGCAGTTCTTC.

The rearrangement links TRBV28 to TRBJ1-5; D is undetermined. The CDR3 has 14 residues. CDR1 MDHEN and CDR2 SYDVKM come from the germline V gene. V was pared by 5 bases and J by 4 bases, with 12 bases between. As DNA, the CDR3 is TGTGCCAGCAGTCGTGTATTAGCAAATCAGCCCCAGCATTTT. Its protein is CASSRVLANQPQHF. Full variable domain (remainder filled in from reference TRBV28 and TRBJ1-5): DVKVTQSSRYLVKRTGEKVFLECVQDMDHENMFWYRQDPGLGLRLIYFSYDVKMKEKGDIPEGYSVSREKKERFSLILESASTNQTSMYLCASSRVLANQPQHFGDGTRLSIL.

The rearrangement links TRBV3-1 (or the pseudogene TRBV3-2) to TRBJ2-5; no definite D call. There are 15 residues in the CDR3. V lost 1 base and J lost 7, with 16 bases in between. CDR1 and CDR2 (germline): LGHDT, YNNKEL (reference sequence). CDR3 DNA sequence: TGTGCCAGCAGCCAAGTTAACTCTCTACCTGGGACCCAGTACTTC. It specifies CASSQVNSLPGTQYF.

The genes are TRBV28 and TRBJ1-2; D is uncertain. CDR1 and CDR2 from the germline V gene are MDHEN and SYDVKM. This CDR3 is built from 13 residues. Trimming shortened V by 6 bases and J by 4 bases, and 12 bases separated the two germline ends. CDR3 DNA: TGTGCCAGCAGCCCTGGAGACCTCTATGGCTACACCTTC. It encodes CASSPGDLYGYTF.

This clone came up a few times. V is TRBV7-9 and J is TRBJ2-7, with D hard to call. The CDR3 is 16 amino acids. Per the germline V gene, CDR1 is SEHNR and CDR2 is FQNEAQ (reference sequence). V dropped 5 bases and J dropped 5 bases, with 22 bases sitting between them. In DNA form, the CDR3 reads TGTGCCAGCAGCCGCGGTGGTGGCAAACTGTTGGACGAGCAGTACTTC. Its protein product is CASSRGGGKLLDEQYF.

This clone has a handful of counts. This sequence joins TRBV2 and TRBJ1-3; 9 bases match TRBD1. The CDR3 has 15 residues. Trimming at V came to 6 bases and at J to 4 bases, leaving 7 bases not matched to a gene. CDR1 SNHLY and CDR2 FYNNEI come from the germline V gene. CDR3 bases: TGTGCCAGCAGAACCGGGACAGGGTCAGGAAACACCATATATTTT. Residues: CASRTGTGSGNTIYF.

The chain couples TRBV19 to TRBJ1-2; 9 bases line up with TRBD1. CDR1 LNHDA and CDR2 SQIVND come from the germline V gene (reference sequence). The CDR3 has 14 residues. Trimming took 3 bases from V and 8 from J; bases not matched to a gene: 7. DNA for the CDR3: TGTGCCAGTAGTATCCTACAGGGGGCGAAGGGCTACACCTTC. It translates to CASSILQGAKGYTF.

The CDR3: CAWSHVGTAHGYTF. DNA of the CDR3: TGTGCCTGGAGTCACGTTGGGACAGCTCATGGCTACACCTTC. The chain employs TRBV30 and TRBJ1-2, with TRBD1 matching over 7 bases. CDR1 and CDR2 (germline): GTSNPN, SVGIG (reference sequence). Unmatched junction bases numbered 9, after V lost 2 bases and J lost 6 bases. The CDR3 is 14 residues long.

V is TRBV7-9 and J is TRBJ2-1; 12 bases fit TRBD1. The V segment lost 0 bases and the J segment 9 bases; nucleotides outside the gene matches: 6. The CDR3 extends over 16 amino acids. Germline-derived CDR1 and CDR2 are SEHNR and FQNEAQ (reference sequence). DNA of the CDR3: TGTGCCAGCAGCTTAGCGACCGGGACAGGGGGCGGTGAGCAGTTCTTC. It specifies CASSLATGTGGGEQFF.

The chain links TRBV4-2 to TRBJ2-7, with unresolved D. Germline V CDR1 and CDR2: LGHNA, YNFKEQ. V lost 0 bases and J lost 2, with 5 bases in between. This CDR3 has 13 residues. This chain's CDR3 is CASSQDRTYEQYF. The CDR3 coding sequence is TGTGCCAGCAGCCAAGACCGTACCTACGAGCAGTACTTC.

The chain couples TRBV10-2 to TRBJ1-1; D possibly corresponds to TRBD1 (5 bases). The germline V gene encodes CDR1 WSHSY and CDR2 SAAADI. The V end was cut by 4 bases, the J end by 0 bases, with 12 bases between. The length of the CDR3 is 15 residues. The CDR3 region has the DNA TGCGCCAGCAGTGTATTTGGGGGGGTGAACACTGAAGCTTTCTTT. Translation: CASSVFGGVNTEAFF.

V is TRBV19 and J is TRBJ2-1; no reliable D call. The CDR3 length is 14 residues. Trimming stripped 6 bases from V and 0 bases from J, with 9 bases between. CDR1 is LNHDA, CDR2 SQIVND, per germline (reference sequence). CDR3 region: CASRVASSYNEQFF. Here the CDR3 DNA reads TGTGCCAGTAGGGTGGCAAGCTCCTACAATGAGCAGTTCTTC.

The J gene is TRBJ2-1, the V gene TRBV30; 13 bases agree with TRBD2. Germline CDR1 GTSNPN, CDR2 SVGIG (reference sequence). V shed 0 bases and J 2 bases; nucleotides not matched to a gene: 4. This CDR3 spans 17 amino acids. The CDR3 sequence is CAWSVGLAGLAYNEQFF. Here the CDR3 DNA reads TGTGCCTGGAGTGTGGGACTAGCGGGGTTAGCCTACAATGAGCAGTTCTTC.

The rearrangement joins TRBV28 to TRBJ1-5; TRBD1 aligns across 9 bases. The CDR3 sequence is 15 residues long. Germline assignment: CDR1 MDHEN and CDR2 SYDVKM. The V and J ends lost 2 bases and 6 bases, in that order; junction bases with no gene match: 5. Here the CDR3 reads CASSLGQGPPQPQHF. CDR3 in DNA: TGTGCCAGCAGTTTAGGACAGGGGCCCCCTCAGCCCCAGCATTTT.

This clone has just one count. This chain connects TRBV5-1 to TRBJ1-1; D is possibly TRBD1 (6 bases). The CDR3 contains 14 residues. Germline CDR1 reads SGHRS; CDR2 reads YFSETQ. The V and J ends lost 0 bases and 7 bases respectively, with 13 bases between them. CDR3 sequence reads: CASSLGQVHLEAFF. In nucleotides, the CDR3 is TGCGCCAGCAGCTTGGGACAGGTTCACCTTGAAGCTTTCTTT.

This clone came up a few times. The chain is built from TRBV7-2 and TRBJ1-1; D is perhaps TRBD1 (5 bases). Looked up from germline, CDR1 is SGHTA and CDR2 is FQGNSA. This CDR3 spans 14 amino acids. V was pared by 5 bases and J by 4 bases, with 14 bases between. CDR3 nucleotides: TGTGCCAGCAGCCTTCCGGGACTGATCACTGAAGCTTTCTTT. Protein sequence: CASSLPGLITEAFF.

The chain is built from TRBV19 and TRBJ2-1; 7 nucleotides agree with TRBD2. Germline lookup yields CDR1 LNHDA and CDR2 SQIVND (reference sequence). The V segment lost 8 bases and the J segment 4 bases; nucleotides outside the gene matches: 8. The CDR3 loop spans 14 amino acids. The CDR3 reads CASGGTTPYNEQFF. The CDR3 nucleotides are TGTGCCAGTGGAGGGACTACACCGTACAATGAGCAGTTCTTC.

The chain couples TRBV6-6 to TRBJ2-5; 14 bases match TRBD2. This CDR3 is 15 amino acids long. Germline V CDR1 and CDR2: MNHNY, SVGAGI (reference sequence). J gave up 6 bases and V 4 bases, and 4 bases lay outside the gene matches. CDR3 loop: CASSFGTSGSKTQYF. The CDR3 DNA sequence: TGTGCCAGCAGTTTCGGGACTAGCGGGAGCAAGACCCAGTACTTC.

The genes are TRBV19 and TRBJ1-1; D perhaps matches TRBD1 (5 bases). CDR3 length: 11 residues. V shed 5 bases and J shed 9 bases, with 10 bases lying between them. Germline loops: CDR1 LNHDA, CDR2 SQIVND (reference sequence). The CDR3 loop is CASSAGGQAFF. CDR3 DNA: TGTGCCAGTAGTGCGGGGGGTCAAGCTTTCTTT.

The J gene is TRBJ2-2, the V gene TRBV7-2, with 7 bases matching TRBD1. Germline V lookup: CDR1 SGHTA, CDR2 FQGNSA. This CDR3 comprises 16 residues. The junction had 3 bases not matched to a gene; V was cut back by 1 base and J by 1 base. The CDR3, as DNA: TGTGCCAGCAGCTTAGGTTCAGGGGGGAACACCGGGGAGCTGTTTTTT. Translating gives CASSLGSGGNTGELFF.

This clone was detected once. The CDR3 DNA is TGTGCCAGCAGCTTGGGGGTTGCGGGAGGGTCCGGGGCCCAGTACTTC. Translated, it gives CASSLGVAGGSGAQYF. The V and J genes are TRBV5-4 and TRBJ2-5; 9 bases fit TRBD2. J was trimmed by 9 bases and V by 0 bases; bases with no gene match: 12. CDR3 length: 16 residues. Germline lookup yields CDR1 SGHNT and CDR2 YYREEE (reference sequence).